The subject of this entry is one TCR beta chain. The data are from a study of blood T cell repertoires in COVID-19. Germline V CDR1 and CDR2: MDHEN, SYDVKM. Trimming removed 6 bases at V and 0 bases at J, with 12 bases between. The CDR3 is 14 residues long. Data came from immunoSEQ multiplex PCR; TCRdb stores just in-frame clones and leaves some out. Counted here are 400,000 to 450,000 clones, about 90% occurring once; the ten biggest clones make up less than 0.75%. This TCR was recovered from a man between 18 and 29 years old who had recovered from COVID-19. V usage is TRBV28 and J usage is TRBJ2-7; perhaps TRBD1 as D (6 bases). The sample consisted of PBMCs or T cells enriched from blood (not recorded which). The CDR3 DNA reads as TGTGCCAGCAGATCCGGACAGAGCTCCTACGAGCAGTACTTC. Translated: CASRSGQSSYEQYF.